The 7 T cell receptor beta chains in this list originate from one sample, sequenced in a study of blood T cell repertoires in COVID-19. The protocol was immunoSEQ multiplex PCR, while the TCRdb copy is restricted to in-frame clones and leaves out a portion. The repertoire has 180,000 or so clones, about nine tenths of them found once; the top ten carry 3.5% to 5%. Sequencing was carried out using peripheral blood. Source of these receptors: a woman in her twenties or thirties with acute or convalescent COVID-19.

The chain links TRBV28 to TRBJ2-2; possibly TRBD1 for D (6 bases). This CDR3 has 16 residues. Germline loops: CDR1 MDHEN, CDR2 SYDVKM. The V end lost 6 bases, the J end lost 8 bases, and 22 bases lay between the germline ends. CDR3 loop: CASRFAGDKKKGELFF. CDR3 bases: TGTGCCAGCAGATTCGCCGGGGACAAGAAGAAAGGGGAGCTGTTTTTT.

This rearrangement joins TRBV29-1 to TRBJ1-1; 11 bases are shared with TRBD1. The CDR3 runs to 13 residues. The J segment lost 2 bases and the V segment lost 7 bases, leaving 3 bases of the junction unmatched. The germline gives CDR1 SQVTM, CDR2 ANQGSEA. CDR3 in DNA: TGCAGCGCCGGGACAGGGGGTAACACTGAAGCTTTCTTT. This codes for CSAGTGGNTEAFF.

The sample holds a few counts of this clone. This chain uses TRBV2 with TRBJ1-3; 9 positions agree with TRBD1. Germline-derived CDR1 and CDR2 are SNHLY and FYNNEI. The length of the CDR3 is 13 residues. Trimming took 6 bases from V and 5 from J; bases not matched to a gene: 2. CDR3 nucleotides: TGTGCCAGCAGAGACAGGGGGAGAAACACCATATATTTT. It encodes CASRDRGRNTIYF.

Here the CDR3 DNA reads TGTGCCATCAGTGATACAGGGCGCGGCACAGATACGCAGTATTTT. This codes for CAISDTGRGTDTQYF. V gene TRBV10-3 combines with J gene TRBJ2-3, with D maybe TRBD1 (6 bases). The germline V and J ends were trimmed by 3 bases and 1 base, with 11 bases remaining between them. CDR1 is ENHRY, CDR2 SYGVKD, per germline. The length of the CDR3 is 15 residues.

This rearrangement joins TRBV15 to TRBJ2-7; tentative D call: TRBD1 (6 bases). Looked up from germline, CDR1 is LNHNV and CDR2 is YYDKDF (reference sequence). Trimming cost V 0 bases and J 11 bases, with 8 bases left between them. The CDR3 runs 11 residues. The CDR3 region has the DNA TGTGCCACCAGCAGAGATGACAGGAAGTACTTC. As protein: CATSRDDRKYF.

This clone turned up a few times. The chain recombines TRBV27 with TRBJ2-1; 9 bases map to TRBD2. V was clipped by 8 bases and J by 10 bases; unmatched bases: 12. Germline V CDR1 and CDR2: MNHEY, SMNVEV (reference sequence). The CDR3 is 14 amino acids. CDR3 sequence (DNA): TGTGCCAGCGCCCGCGGGAGGGGTTTTGACGAGCAGTTCTTC. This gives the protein CASARGRGFDEQFF.

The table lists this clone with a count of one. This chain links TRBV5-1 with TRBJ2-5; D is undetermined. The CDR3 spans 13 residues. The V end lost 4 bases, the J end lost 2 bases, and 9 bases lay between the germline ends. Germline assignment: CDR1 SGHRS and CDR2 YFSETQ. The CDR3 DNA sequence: TGCGCCAGCAGCCGTTCGGAGCAAGAGACCCAGTACTTC. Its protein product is CASSRSEQETQYF.